Included here is one T cell receptor (beta chain) sequence, with context. The source of the sample is a study of blood T cell repertoires in COVID-19. Study details: The United States, Italy and Spain supplied acute and convalescent COVID-19 samples. T cells, B-cell-depleted T cells, or PBMCs supplied cDNA or gDNA.

In the original analysis: For nucleated cells, counts were estimated from reference gene primer amplification. Here immunoSEQ multiplex PCR was the method, and the copy in TCRdb shows in-frame clones only, minus some. Clone size and V and J calls were adopted from that table, with D and trimming inferred from the DNA. Counted here are about 320,000 clones, about 91% occurring once; the ten biggest clones make up about 1.5%. The sample taken for sequencing was peripheral blood. The clonotype comes from a woman aged 25 to 39 with COVID-19, enrolled during active disease.

CDR3 bases: TGCGCCAGCAGCCAAGGTAGGGGGATCTCTGGGGCCAACGTCCTGACTTTC. Translated: CASSQGRGISGANVLTF. The genes are TRBV4-1 and TRBJ2-6; D is possibly TRBD1 (6 bases). Germline V gene data show CDR1 as MGHRA and CDR2 as YSYEKL. CDR3 length equals 17 residues. Trimming pared 1 base from V and 0 bases from J, leaving 10 bases between.